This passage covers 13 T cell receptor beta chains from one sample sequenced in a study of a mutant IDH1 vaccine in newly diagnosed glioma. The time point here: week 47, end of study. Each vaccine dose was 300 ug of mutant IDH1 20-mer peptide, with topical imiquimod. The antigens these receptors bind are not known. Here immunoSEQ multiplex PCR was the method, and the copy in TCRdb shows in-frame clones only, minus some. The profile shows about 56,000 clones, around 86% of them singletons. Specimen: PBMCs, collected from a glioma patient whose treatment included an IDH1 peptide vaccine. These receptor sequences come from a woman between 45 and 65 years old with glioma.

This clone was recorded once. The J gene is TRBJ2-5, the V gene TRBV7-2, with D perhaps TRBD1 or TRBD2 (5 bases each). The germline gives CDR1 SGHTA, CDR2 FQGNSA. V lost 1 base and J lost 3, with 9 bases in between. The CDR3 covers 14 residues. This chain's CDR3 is CASSLVWGKETQYF. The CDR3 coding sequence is TGTGCCAGCAGCTTAGTCTGGGGGAAAGAGACCCAGTACTTC.

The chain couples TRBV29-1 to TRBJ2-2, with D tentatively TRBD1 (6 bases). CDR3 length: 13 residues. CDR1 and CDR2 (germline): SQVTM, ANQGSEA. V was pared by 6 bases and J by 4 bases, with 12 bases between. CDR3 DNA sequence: TGCAGCGTGGAACAGGGTTCCACCGGGGAGCTGTTTTTT. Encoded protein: CSVEQGSTGELFF.

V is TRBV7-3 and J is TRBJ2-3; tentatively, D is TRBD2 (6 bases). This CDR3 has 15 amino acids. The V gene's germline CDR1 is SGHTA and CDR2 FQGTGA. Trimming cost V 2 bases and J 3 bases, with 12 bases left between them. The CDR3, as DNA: TGTGCCAGCAGCTTAGCGGGGAGTCTAACAGATACGCAGTATTTT. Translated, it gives CASSLAGSLTDTQYF.

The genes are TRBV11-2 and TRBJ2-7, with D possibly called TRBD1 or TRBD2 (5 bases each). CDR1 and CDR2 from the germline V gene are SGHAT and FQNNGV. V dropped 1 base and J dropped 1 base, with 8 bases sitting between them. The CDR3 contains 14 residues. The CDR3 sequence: CASSLGDGSYEQYF. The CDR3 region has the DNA TGTGCCAGCAGCTTAGGGGACGGGTCCTACGAGCAGTACTTC. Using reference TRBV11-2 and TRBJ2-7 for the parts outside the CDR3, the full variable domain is EAGVAQSPRYKIIEKRQSVAFWCNPISGHATLYWYQQILGQGPKLLIQFQNNGVVDDSQLPKDRFSAERLKGVDSTLKIQPAKLEDSAVYLCASSLGDGSYEQYFGPGTRLTVT.

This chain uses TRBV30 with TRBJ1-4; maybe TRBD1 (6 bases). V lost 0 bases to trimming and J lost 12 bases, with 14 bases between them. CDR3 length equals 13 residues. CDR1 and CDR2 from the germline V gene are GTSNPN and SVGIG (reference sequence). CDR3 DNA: TGTGCCTGGAGTGTACGTGGGGCAGGGGAACTGTTTTTT. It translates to CAWSVRGAGELFF.

The CDR3 is CASSVAHLGREQYF. The CDR3 coding sequence is TGTGCCAGCAGCGTAGCTCATCTGGGGCGCGAGCAGTACTTC. The chain recombines TRBV9 with TRBJ2-7; D possibly corresponds to TRBD1 (5 bases). The CDR3 consists of 14 residues. Germline V gives CDR1 SGDLS, CDR2 YYNGEE. V was clipped by 0 bases and J by 6 bases, with 13 bases between them.

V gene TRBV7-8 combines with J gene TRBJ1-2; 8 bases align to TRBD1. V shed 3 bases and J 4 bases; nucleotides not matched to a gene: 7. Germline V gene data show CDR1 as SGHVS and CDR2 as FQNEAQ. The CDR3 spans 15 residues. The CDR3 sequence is CASSLARQGTYGYTF. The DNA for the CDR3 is TGTGCCAGCAGCTTGGCACGACAGGGGACCTATGGCTACACCTTC.

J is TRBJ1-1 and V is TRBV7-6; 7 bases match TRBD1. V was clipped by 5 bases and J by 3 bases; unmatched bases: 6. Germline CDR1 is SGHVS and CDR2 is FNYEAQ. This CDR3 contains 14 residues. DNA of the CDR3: TGTGCCAGCAGCCGGCGAACAGGGGACACTGAAGCTTTCTTT. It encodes CASSRRTGDTEAFF.

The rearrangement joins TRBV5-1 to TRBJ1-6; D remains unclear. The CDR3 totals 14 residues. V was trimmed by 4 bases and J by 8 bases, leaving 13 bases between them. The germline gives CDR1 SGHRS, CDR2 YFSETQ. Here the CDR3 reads CASSISGFDSPLHF. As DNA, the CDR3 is TGCGCCAGCAGCATAAGCGGTTTCGATTCACCCCTCCACTTT.

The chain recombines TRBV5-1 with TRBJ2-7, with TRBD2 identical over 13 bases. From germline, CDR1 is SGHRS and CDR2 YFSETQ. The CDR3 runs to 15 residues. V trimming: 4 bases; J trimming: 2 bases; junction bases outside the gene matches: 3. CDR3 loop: CASSAGLAGPYEQYF. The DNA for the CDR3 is TGCGCCAGCAGCGCGGGACTAGCGGGGCCCTACGAGCAGTACTTC.

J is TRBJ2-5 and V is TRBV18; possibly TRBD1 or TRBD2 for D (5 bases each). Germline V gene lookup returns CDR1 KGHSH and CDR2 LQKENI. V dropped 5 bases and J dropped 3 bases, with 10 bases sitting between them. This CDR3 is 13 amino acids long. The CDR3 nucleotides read TGTGCCAGCTCAGGGACGACCGAAGAGACCCAGTACTTC. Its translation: CASSGTTEETQYF.

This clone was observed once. The chain's CDR3 is CASSDRVRQGNEKLFF. The CDR3 DNA is TGTGCCAGCAGTGATCGGGTACGGCAGGGAAATGAAAAACTGTTTTTT. The chain links TRBV2 to TRBJ1-4; tentative D call: TRBD1 (5 bases). CDR1 is SNHLY, CDR2 FYNNEI, per germline. The CDR3 length is 16 residues. V was clipped by 3 bases and J by 5 bases, with 16 bases between them.

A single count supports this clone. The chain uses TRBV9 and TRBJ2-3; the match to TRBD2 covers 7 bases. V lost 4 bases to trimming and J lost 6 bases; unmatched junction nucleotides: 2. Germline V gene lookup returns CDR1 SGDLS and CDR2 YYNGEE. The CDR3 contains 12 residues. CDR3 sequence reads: CASSYGGDTQYF. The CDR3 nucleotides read TGTGCCAGCAGCTACGGGGGGGATACGCAGTATTTT.